This T cell receptor beta chain was sequenced during a study of response to subunit inactivated influenza vaccine. TCRdb ran MiXCR on the RT-PCR reads and lists one entry per CDR3 protein. The sample gives under 800,000 distinct CDR3 sequences, approximately 15% of which show up once; approximately 6.5% is in the top ten. Only a few counts were recorded for this clonotype. The CDR3 is 15 amino acids. Trimming left V 6 bases short and J 1 base short, with 12 bases between. CDR1 is WNHNN, CDR2 SYGVQD, per germline (reference sequence). Material: PBMCs from blood, obtained around 15 days before vaccination. V usage is TRBV10-1 and J usage is TRBJ2-2; perhaps TRBD1 as D (6 bases). The TCR was taken from a man in his fifties who received an inactivated influenza vaccine. The CDR3 spells CASRPGAGNTGELFF. The DNA for the CDR3 is TGCGCCAGCAGACCAGGGGCTGGGAACACCGGGGAGCTGTTTTTT.